This record looks at one T cell receptor (beta chain) sequence and its context. RNA transcripts yielded amplified TCR beta CDR3 regions. The HTBI primer set served for first-round RT-PCR of the TCR CDR3. Using its own MiXCR run on the multiplex PCR reads, TCRdb lists one record per CDR3 protein. Of hundreds of thousands of distinct CDR3 sequences in the sample, more than 15% were seen once. These data come from a study of T cells in Graves' hyperthyroidism and ophthalmopathy. The germline V gene has CDR1 ENHRY and CDR2 SYGVKD. The CDR3 extends over 13 amino acids. The ends were cut back, 10 bases at V and 4 bases at J, with 16 bases in the middle.

The sample taken for sequencing was blood. The receptor comes from a woman aged 18-35 years with Graves' hyperthyroidism that later progressed to Graves' ophthalmopathy. The chain has TRBV10-3 and TRBJ1-2, with a possible D match to TRBD1 (5 bases). DNA of the CDR3: TGTGCCACCAAACGGGGGGATTTCTATGGCTACACCTTC. Protein sequence: CATKRGDFYGYTF.